The rows below give T cell receptor beta chains drawn from one sample of a study of cytomegalovirus exposure and HLA in healthy donors. Libraries were prepared by immunoSEQ multiplex PCR; TCRdb keeps only in-frame clonotypes and omits some of them. Here the sample spans 45,000 to 65,000 clones, roughly 82% being singletons. Specimen: PBMCs. The origin of the receptors is a young man in good health and CMV-seronegative. Both conserved end residues are part of each CDR3.

length: 13; V: TRBV6-5; J: NA; CDR3: CASSRPGPYEQYF
length: 16; V: TRBV5-6; J: NA; CDR3: CASSLVEDYLTNEQYF
length: 11; V: TRBV30; J: TRBJ2-1; CDR3: CAWSLVHEQFF
length: 17; V: TRBV30; J: TRBJ1-1; CDR3: CAWSWGTDLNLNTEAFF
length: 14; V: TRBV6-5; J: TRBJ2-7; CDR3: CASSSDRGLHEQYF
length: 15; V: TRBV4-2; J: TRBJ2-7; CDR3: CASSQGTGDSYEQYF
length: 12; V: TRBV10-3; J: TRBJ2-1; CDR3: CAISVSQIEQFF
length: 13; V: TRBV7-9; J: TRBJ1-2; CDR3: CASRGQGPVGYTF
length: 15; V: TRBV5-5; J: TRBJ2-5; CDR3: CASSQGQGIFITQYF
length: 15; V: TRBV27; J: TRBJ1-5; CDR3: CASSRSGQGYQPQHF
length: 13; V: TRBV15; J: TRBJ1-5; CDR3: CATSRDPDQPQHF
length: 14; V: TRBV5-1; J: TRBJ2-1; CDR3: CASSLLALGNEQFF
length: 15; V: TRBV28; J: TRBJ1-1; CDR3: CASSWGDRVRTEAFF
length: 13; V: TRBV7-8; J: TRBJ2-7; CDR3: CASGRTVGYEQYF
length: 15; V: TRBV2; J: TRBJ1-2; CDR3: CASTGAALFNYGYTF
length: 15; V: TRBV7-2; J: TRBJ1-1; CDR3: CASSPWTGMNTEAFF
length: 15; V: TRBV29-1; J: TRBJ2-3; CDR3: CSVVTSGVNTDTQYF
length: 21; V: TRBV21-1; J: TRBJ2-1; CDR3: CASRLRQLAGEGKSSYNEQFF
length: 13; V: TRBV18; J: TRBJ1-2; CDR3: CASSPGPIYGYTF
length: 18; V: TRBV28; J: TRBJ2-5; CDR3: CASSYLRLGRRNQETQYF
length: 13; V: TRBV2; J: TRBJ1-4; CDR3: CASSRESNEKLFF
length: 14; V: TRBV5-4; J: TRBJ2-1; CDR3: CASSPRFSYNEQFF
length: 14; V: TRBV2; J: TRBJ1-2; CDR3: CASRGAGPFYGYTF
length: 14; V: TRBV10-3; J: TRBJ2-5; CDR3: CAISAGTSSETQYF
length: 13; V: TRBV28; J: TRBJ1-2; CDR3: CASSLTGNYGYTF
length: 16; V: TRBV5-1; J: TRBJ2-3; CDR3: CASSFGTSGSRDTQYF
length: 15; V: TRBV28; J: TRBJ2-5; CDR3: CASSTEGIRQETQYF
length: 18; V: TRBV4-2; J: TRBJ2-5; CDR3: CASSQSKGAGGVLETQYF
length: 18; V: TRBV18; J: TRBJ2-3; CDR3: CASSPLPGSGTSTDTQYF
length: 15; V: TRBV6-1; J: NA; CDR3: CASSTTTGGRNEQYF